The rows below give T cell receptor beta chains drawn from one sample of a study of blood T cell repertoires in COVID-19. Profiling relied on immunoSEQ multiplex PCR, and the TCRdb table lists in-frame clones only, not all of them. The table lists about 400,000 clones, roughly 86% of them singletons, with 1.5% to 2% in the top ten. The sequenced sample was PBMCs or T cells enriched from blood (not recorded which). The receptors originated from a woman under 40 who had recovered from COVID-19. Both conserved end residues are part of each CDR3. D genes are given only for firm matches. Clone size is stated in some rows and not others, as once, few, many or a class when expanded.

d_call: .
j_call: TRBJ2-1
clone_size: .
v_call: TRBV19
cdr3_nt: TGTGCCAGTAGTATTGGGAGACAGGTATACGGTGAGCAGTTCTTC
cdr3_aa: CASSIGRQVYGEQFF

d_call: TRBD2
j_call: TRBJ2-1
clone_size: .
v_call: TRBV3-1/TRBV3-2
cdr3_nt: TGTGCCAGCAGCCAAGTGTCGAAGGGGCTAGCGGGTTTTGGGGAGCAGTTCTTC
cdr3_aa: CASSQVSKGLAGFGEQFF

d_call: TRBD2
j_call: TRBJ2-1
clone_size: once
v_call: TRBV27
cdr3_nt: TGTGCCAGCAGTCCTCTTAGCGGGGGGGCGAACAATGAGCAGTTCTTC
cdr3_aa: CASSPLSGGANNEQFF

d_call: .
j_call: TRBJ2-3
clone_size: once
v_call: TRBV28
cdr3_nt: TGTGCCAGCAGTTTCTCAGCGACGGCCACAGATACGCAGTATTTT
cdr3_aa: CASSFSATATDTQYF

d_call: TRBD1
j_call: TRBJ1-1
clone_size: .
v_call: TRBV3-1/TRBV3-2
cdr3_nt: TGTGCCAGCAGCCAACAGGGGGGCACTGAAGCTTTCTTT
cdr3_aa: CASSQQGGTEAFF

d_call: TRBD2
j_call: TRBJ2-2
clone_size: .
v_call: TRBV28
cdr3_nt: TGTGCCAGCACAAGCGTCCCGAGCGGGAGGGGAATCGGGGAGCTGTTTTTT
cdr3_aa: CASTSVPSGRGIGELFF

d_call: TRBD1
j_call: TRBJ1-2
clone_size: .
v_call: TRBV27
cdr3_nt: TGTGCCAGCAGTTTACGTGGGGACAGGGCTAACTATGGCTACACCTTC
cdr3_aa: CASSLRGDRANYGYTF

d_call: .
j_call: TRBJ1-2
clone_size: .
v_call: TRBV20-1
cdr3_nt: TGCAGTGCTAGTGGCGGTAACTATGGCTACACCTTC
cdr3_aa: CSASGGNYGYTF

d_call: TRBD1
j_call: TRBJ2-3
clone_size: .
v_call: TRBV29-1
cdr3_nt: TGCAGCGTAAACGGACAGGGGGCAGATACGCAGTATTTT
cdr3_aa: CSVNGQGADTQYF

d_call: .
j_call: TRBJ2-2
clone_size: .
v_call: TRBV7-3
cdr3_nt: TGTGCCAGCAGCTTATTGCGGAACACCGGGGAGCTGTTTTTT
cdr3_aa: CASSLLRNTGELFF

d_call: .
j_call: TRBJ1-2
clone_size: .
v_call: TRBV7-6
cdr3_nt: TGTGCCAGCAGCCAGAGCGGGGAGGGGATCTATGGAGGCTACACCTTC
cdr3_aa: CASSQSGEGIYGGYTF

d_call: TRBD1
j_call: TRBJ2-7
clone_size: .
v_call: TRBV5-6
cdr3_nt: TGTGCCAGCAGCACCGGGACAGGTCATTTTTTCGTGACCTACGAGCAGTACTTC
cdr3_aa: CASSTGTGHFFVTYEQYF

d_call: .
j_call: TRBJ1-4
clone_size: .
v_call: TRBV10-3
cdr3_nt: TGTGCCATCAGTGAGGGGGCAGGAAGATATGAAAAACTGTTTTTT
cdr3_aa: CAISEGAGRYEKLFF

d_call: .
j_call: TRBJ2-5
clone_size: .
v_call: TRBV28
cdr3_nt: TGTGCCAGCAGTTTATCTATTTGGGGGGGGCGGGAGACCCAGTACTTC
cdr3_aa: CASSLSIWGGRETQYF

d_call: .
j_call: TRBJ1-5
clone_size: .
v_call: TRBV7-3
cdr3_nt: TGTGCCAGCAGCTCGGGCCCGTGGCGGGGGCCGGATCAGCCCCAGCATTTT
cdr3_aa: CASSSGPWRGPDQPQHF

d_call: TRBD1
j_call: TRBJ1-2
clone_size: .
v_call: TRBV7-9
cdr3_nt: TGTGCCAGCAGCTCTAGGACAGGGACCTTTGGCTATGGCTACACCTTC
cdr3_aa: CASSSRTGTFGYGYTF

d_call: TRBD1
j_call: TRBJ2-7
clone_size: once
v_call: TRBV7-2
cdr3_nt: TGTGCCAGCAGCTTAGTTAGCGGGACAGGGGGCTACGAGCAGTACTTC
cdr3_aa: CASSLVSGTGGYEQYF

d_call: .
j_call: TRBJ2-1
clone_size: .
v_call: TRBV5-1
cdr3_nt: TGCGCCAGCAGCTACGGACAGTACAATGAGCAGTTCTTC
cdr3_aa: CASSYGQYNEQFF

d_call: .
j_call: TRBJ1-2
clone_size: .
v_call: TRBV4-1
cdr3_nt: TGCGCCAGCAGACAATTACTGGAGGGCGGCTATGGCTACACCTTC
cdr3_aa: CASRQLLEGGYGYTF

d_call: .
j_call: TRBJ1-6
clone_size: .
v_call: TRBV11-1
cdr3_nt: TGTGCCAGCAGCTTAGCATTGCCGGTCTCGGGATCACCCCTCCACTTT
cdr3_aa: CASSLALPVSGSPLHF

d_call: .
j_call: TRBJ2-2
clone_size: .
v_call: TRBV7-3
cdr3_nt: TGTGCCAGCAGCTTACAGGGGTCGAACACCGGGGAGCTGTTTTTT
cdr3_aa: CASSLQGSNTGELFF

d_call: .
j_call: TRBJ2-7
clone_size: .
v_call: TRBV24-1
cdr3_nt: TGTGCCACCAGTGATGCGTACGAGCAGTACTTC
cdr3_aa: CATSDAYEQYF

d_call: TRBD2
j_call: TRBJ2-3
clone_size: .
v_call: TRBV5-1
cdr3_nt: TGCGCCAGCAGCTCCCGACCCCTGGCTAGCGGAAGCACAGATACGCAGTATTTT
cdr3_aa: CASSSRPLASGSTDTQYF

d_call: .
j_call: TRBJ2-1
clone_size: .
v_call: TRBV10-3
cdr3_nt: TGTGCCATCAAAGCTAACCAGGGTGAGCAGTTCTTC
cdr3_aa: CAIKANQGEQFF

d_call: TRBD2
j_call: TRBJ2-1
clone_size: few
v_call: TRBV14
cdr3_nt: TGTGCCAGCAGCCGGGGACTAGCGGGAAGAGGTGAGCAGTTCTTC
cdr3_aa: CASSRGLAGRGEQFF

d_call: TRBD1
j_call: TRBJ2-7
clone_size: .
v_call: TRBV2
cdr3_nt: TGTGCCAGCTCCAGGGGGTCCTACGAGCAGTACTTC
cdr3_aa: CASSRGSYEQYF

d_call: TRBD2
j_call: TRBJ2-1
clone_size: few
v_call: TRBV5-1
cdr3_nt: TGCGCCAGCAGCCTGGGACTAGCGGGAGACGAGCAGTTCTTC
cdr3_aa: CASSLGLAGDEQFF

d_call: .
j_call: TRBJ2-2
clone_size: .
v_call: TRBV19
cdr3_nt: TGTGCCAGTATGGGTTCGTTAGTAGGGGTTAACACCGGGGAGCTGTTTTTT
cdr3_aa: CASMGSLVGVNTGELFF

d_call: .
j_call: TRBJ2-3
clone_size: once
v_call: TRBV6-2/TRBV6-3
cdr3_nt: TGTGCCAGCAGTTCGAGGGTTCCAGATACGCAGTATTTT
cdr3_aa: CASSSRVPDTQYF

d_call: .
j_call: TRBJ1-5
clone_size: .
v_call: TRBV29-1
cdr3_nt: TGCAGCGTTGAGGTACAGGCGGACCAGCCCCAGCATTTT
cdr3_aa: CSVEVQADQPQHF

d_call: .
j_call: TRBJ1-1
clone_size: .
v_call: TRBV18
cdr3_nt: TGTGCCAGCTCATCGGAGAGGCTGGACACTGAAGCTTTCTTT
cdr3_aa: CASSSERLDTEAFF

d_call: .
j_call: TRBJ2-1
clone_size: .
v_call: TRBV3-1/TRBV3-2
cdr3_nt: TGTGCCAGCAGCCAAGGTTTTGCAGCGCTCTCCTACAATGAGCAGTTCTTC
cdr3_aa: CASSQGFAALSYNEQFF

d_call: TRBD2
j_call: TRBJ2-7
clone_size: .
v_call: TRBV4-1
cdr3_nt: TGCGCCAGCAGCCAAACTAGCGGGACCTCCTACGAGCAGTACTTC
cdr3_aa: CASSQTSGTSYEQYF

d_call: .
j_call: TRBJ1-4
clone_size: .
v_call: TRBV3-1/TRBV3-2
cdr3_nt: TGTGCCAGCAGCCAAGCGGTCGTCGGAAAACTGTTTTTT
cdr3_aa: CASSQAVVGKLFF

d_call: TRBD2
j_call: TRBJ2-2
clone_size: .
v_call: TRBV28
cdr3_nt: TGTGCCAGCAGTTCCCACTGGGGTCGGACTAGCGGGAGTCACACCGGGGAGCTGTTTTTT
cdr3_aa: CASSSHWGRTSGSHTGELFF

d_call: TRBD1
j_call: TRBJ2-7
clone_size: once
v_call: TRBV2
cdr3_nt: TGTGCCAGCAAAGCCCGGGACAGGGTGGCCGAGCAGTACTTC
cdr3_aa: CASKARDRVAEQYF

d_call: .
j_call: TRBJ1-5
clone_size: few
v_call: TRBV5-4
cdr3_nt: TGTGCCAGCAGCTTGGGTGGAGGTCAGCCCCAGCATTTT
cdr3_aa: CASSLGGGQPQHF

d_call: .
j_call: TRBJ2-2
clone_size: .
v_call: TRBV28
cdr3_nt: TGTGCCAGCAGTTCGAGGTTTAGGGGGAGTGCCGGGGAGCTGTTTTTT
cdr3_aa: CASSSRFRGSAGELFF

d_call: TRBD1
j_call: TRBJ1-5
clone_size: .
v_call: TRBV4-1
cdr3_nt: TGCGCCAGCAGCCAAGATAGGGGGCCAGGGGGTTTCCAAAACCAGCCCCAGCATTTT
cdr3_aa: CASSQDRGPGGFQNQPQHF

d_call: .
j_call: TRBJ1-5
clone_size: .
v_call: TRBV6-5
cdr3_nt: TGTGCCAGCAGCCTACAGGGAGCAGATCAGCCCCAGCATTTT
cdr3_aa: CASSLQGADQPQHF

d_call: .
j_call: TRBJ2-5
clone_size: .
v_call: TRBV18
cdr3_nt: TGTGCCAGCTCACCACAGGGGCGGAGAGAGACCCAGTACTTC
cdr3_aa: CASSPQGRRETQYF

d_call: TRBD2
j_call: TRBJ2-1
clone_size: .
v_call: TRBV5-1
cdr3_nt: TGCGCCAGCAGCTTGGCCGGTGGGAGGGAGGAGTTCTTC
cdr3_aa: CASSLAGGREEFF

d_call: TRBD2
j_call: TRBJ2-7
clone_size: .
v_call: TRBV28
cdr3_nt: TGTGCCAGCAGCCAGTCTAGCGGGAGCTCCTACGAGCAGTACTTC
cdr3_aa: CASSQSSGSSYEQYF

d_call: TRBD2
j_call: TRBJ2-3
clone_size: .
v_call: TRBV7-2
cdr3_nt: TGTGCCAGCAGGCTACTAGCGGGAGGGTTCGATACGCAGTATTTT
cdr3_aa: CASRLLAGGFDTQYF

d_call: .
j_call: TRBJ2-7
clone_size: .
v_call: TRBV7-2
cdr3_nt: TGTGCCAGCAGCCACGCGGGAAGGGGAAGCGAGCAGTACTTC
cdr3_aa: CASSHAGRGSEQYF

d_call: TRBD1
j_call: TRBJ2-7
clone_size: .
v_call: TRBV11-1
cdr3_nt: TGTGCCAGCAGCTGGGACAGGGTAGCCTCCGGGTACGAGCAGTACTTC
cdr3_aa: CASSWDRVASGYEQYF

d_call: TRBD1
j_call: TRBJ1-5
clone_size: .
v_call: TRBV24-1
cdr3_nt: TGTGCCACCAGTGACCCCGGACAGGGTGGTGATCAGCCCCAGCATTTT
cdr3_aa: CATSDPGQGGDQPQHF

d_call: .
j_call: TRBJ1-5
clone_size: .
v_call: TRBV6-5
cdr3_nt: TGTGCCATACCTTTGCGCTGGGCCTGGCAGCCCCAGCATTTT
cdr3_aa: CAIPLRWAWQPQHF

d_call: TRBD1
j_call: TRBJ2-7
clone_size: .
v_call: TRBV19
cdr3_nt: TGTGCCAGCTCGACAGGGGTATCCTACGAGCAGTACTTC
cdr3_aa: CASSTGVSYEQYF

d_call: .
j_call: TRBJ1-2
clone_size: .
v_call: TRBV28
cdr3_nt: TGTGCCAGCAGTTTTCCATTGGGCCCCTATGGCTACACCTTC
cdr3_aa: CASSFPLGPYGYTF

d_call: TRBD1
j_call: TRBJ1-5
clone_size: .
v_call: TRBV10-3
cdr3_nt: TGTGCCATCAGTGATGGACAGGGGGCCGGTCAGCCCCAGCATTTT
cdr3_aa: CAISDGQGAGQPQHF

d_call: TRBD1
j_call: TRBJ1-2
clone_size: .
v_call: TRBV28
cdr3_nt: TGTGCCAGCATGGGACAGGGGCCGGCTGGTAACTATGGCTACACCTTC
cdr3_aa: CASMGQGPAGNYGYTF

d_call: .
j_call: TRBJ1-2
clone_size: .
v_call: TRBV18
cdr3_nt: TGTGCCAGCTCACCCTCCGACACTCGTGGCTACACCTTC
cdr3_aa: CASSPSDTRGYTF